Below, 22 T cell receptor beta chains from the same sample are listed, as sequenced in a study of a mutant IDH1 vaccine in newly diagnosed glioma. Profiling relied on immunoSEQ multiplex PCR, and the TCRdb table lists in-frame clones only, not all of them. The sample lists 50,000 to 65,000 clones; 70% to 80% were seen once. Time point described: baseline, week 1 (first vaccination visit). Treatment here: pre-vaccination baseline after standard-of-care therapy. The sample here was PBMCs, taken from a glioma patient treated with radiotherapy, temozolomide or both. All receptors derive from a woman in her 40s with glioma.

The V gene is TRBV10-3, the J gene TRBJ1-5; a possible D gene is TRBD1 (5 bases). CDR1 ENHRY and CDR2 SYGVKD come from the germline V gene. Trimming removed 0 bases at V and 2 bases at J, with 8 bases between. CDR3 length equals 15 residues. CDR3 nucleotide sequence: TGTGCCATCAGTGAGTCGAGGGGAGGCAATCAGCCCCAGCATTTT. Protein product: CAISESRGGNQPQHF.

The rearrangement joins TRBV2 to TRBJ1-1; D gene ambiguous. Per the germline V gene, CDR1 is SNHLY and CDR2 is FYNNEI. The CDR3 spans 13 residues. Trimming cost V 1 base and J 11 bases, with 14 bases left between them. The CDR3 here is CASSEGSRQTAFF. CDR3 sequence (DNA): TGTGCCAGCAGTGAAGGGTCCAGGCAGACTGCTTTCTTT.

V usage is TRBV6-6 and J usage is TRBJ2-7; D remains unclear. The CDR3 has 15 residues. Trimming took off 6 bases at V and 3 bases at J, with 18 bases between the two ends. Germline assignment: CDR1 MNHNY and CDR2 SVGAGI (reference sequence). CDR3 sequence: CASRKPQYDVYEQYF. In DNA form, the CDR3 reads TGTGCCAGCAGAAAACCCCAGTATGATGTCTACGAGCAGTACTTC.

CDR3 in DNA: TGTGCCAGCATCTCGACAGTCTCCAATGAGCAGTTCTTC. Protein sequence: CASISTVSNEQFF. The chain is built from TRBV6-5 and TRBJ2-1; D might be TRBD1 (5 bases). The germline V and J ends were trimmed by 7 bases and 6 bases, with 13 bases remaining between them. This CDR3 is built from 13 residues. Germline assignment: CDR1 MNHEY and CDR2 SVGAGI.

The chain employs TRBV7-2 and TRBJ1-5, with unresolved D. Germline CDR1 SGHTA, CDR2 FQGNSA. Between the trimmed V and J ends, which lost 3 bases and 7 bases, there was a span of 10 bases. The CDR3 runs 13 residues. CDR3 DNA: TGTGCCAGCAGCTTGACTATAGGGCAGCCCCAGCATTTT. Translating gives CASSLTIGQPQHF. Looking up the rest from reference TRBV7-2 and TRBJ1-5 gives the full variable domain: GAGVSQSPSNKVTEKGKDVELRCDPISGHTALYWYRQSLGQGLEFLIYFQGNSAPDKSGLPSDRFSAERTGGSVSTLTIQRTQQEDSAVYLCASSLTIGQPQHFGDGTRLSIL.

CDR3 DNA sequence: TGTGCCAGCAGTCAAGGGGAAAAACTGTTTTTT. Its translation: CASSQGEKLFF. This chain links TRBV6-5 with TRBJ1-4, with no clear D. The V gene lost 5 bases and the J gene lost 8 bases, with 6 bases spanning the gap. Germline V gene lookup returns CDR1 MNHEY and CDR2 SVGAGI. The CDR3 contains 11 residues.

A few counts support this clone. The V gene is TRBV2, the J gene TRBJ1-1, with D uncertain. The CDR3 sequence is 14 residues long. The germline V gene encodes CDR1 SNHLY and CDR2 FYNNEI. With 1 base removed from V and 6 bases from J, the gap between germline ends came to 12 bases. CDR3 DNA sequence: TGTGCCAGCAGTGAAGGGGTGCGTGGCGCTGAAGCTTTCTTT. Translated, it gives CASSEGVRGAEAFF.

The rearrangement links TRBV7-2 to TRBJ2-1; 8 nucleotides agree with TRBD2. The CDR3 runs 18 residues. Unmatched junction bases numbered 9, after V lost 1 base and J lost 1 base. Germline V gene lookup returns CDR1 SGHTA and CDR2 FQGNSA. The CDR3 spells CASSLGLAGLPSYNEQFF. For the CDR3, the DNA is TGTGCCAGCAGCTTAGGGCTAGCGGGCCTCCCGTCCTACAATGAGCAGTTCTTC.

This clone has more than one count but fewer than ten. The J gene is TRBJ1-2, the V gene TRBV30; D is possibly TRBD1 (5 bases). The CDR3 is 12 amino acids. The germline V and J ends were trimmed by 2 bases and 2 bases, with 6 bases remaining between them. Germline V gene lookup returns CDR1 GTSNPN and CDR2 SVGIG (reference sequence). In DNA form, the CDR3 reads TGTGCCTGGAGTCGGGGGAACTATGGCTACACCTTC. It translates to CAWSRGNYGYTF.

This chain connects TRBV9 to TRBJ1-5; unclear D gene. Between the trimmed V and J ends, which lost 0 bases and 6 bases, there was a span of 4 bases. CDR1 is SGDLS and CDR2 is YYNGEE in the germline V gene. The CDR3 consists of 12 residues. CDR3 in amino acids: CASSVGRQPQHF. For the CDR3, the DNA is TGTGCCAGCAGCGTAGGGCGTCAGCCCCAGCATTTT.

The chain employs TRBV6-4 and TRBJ2-3; 8 nucleotides match TRBD1. Germline CDR1 MRHNA, CDR2 SNTAGT. This CDR3 is built from 14 residues. V dropped 0 bases and J dropped 4; count of bases not matched to a gene: 0. As DNA, the CDR3 is TGTGCCAGCAGTGACTCGACAGGGGCAGATACGCAGTATTTT. Its protein is CASSDSTGADTQYF.

The chain employs TRBV15 and TRBJ2-1, with unresolved D. V was clipped by 3 bases and J by 1 base, with 7 bases between them. Germline CDR1 reads LNHNV; CDR2 reads YYDKDF (reference sequence). The CDR3 length is 14 residues. CDR3 protein: CATSRSRSYNEQFF. CDR3 sequence (DNA): TGTGCCACCAGCAGGTCAAGATCCTACAATGAGCAGTTCTTC.

The rearrangement uses TRBV9 and TRBJ2-1; weak D call: TRBD2 (7 bases). In germline, CDR1 is SGDLS, CDR2 YYNGEE. V lost 3 bases to trimming and J lost 4 bases, with 17 bases between them. CDR3 length: 16 residues. Here the CDR3 DNA reads TGTGCCAGCAGCGCAACCGCGGGGGCCTCTTACAATGAGCAGTTCTTC. Its protein is CASSATAGASYNEQFF.

The chain has TRBV5-1 and TRBJ2-5; no firm D call. Germline V gene data show CDR1 as SGHRS and CDR2 as YFSETQ. The CDR3 has 14 residues. V gave up 0 bases and J gave up 1 base, with 7 bases separating them. CDR3 DNA sequence: TGCGCCAGCAGCTTGGTCCCTTTCCAAGAGACCCAGTACTTC. Protein product: CASSLVPFQETQYF.

The gene calls are TRBV6-5 and TRBJ1-1, with D maybe TRBD1 (5 bases). Trimming cost V 6 bases and J 4 bases, with 15 bases left between them. This CDR3 region has 14 residues. Germline V gene lookup returns CDR1 MNHEY and CDR2 SVGAGI. The DNA for the CDR3 is TGTGCCAGCAGCCTCGGGGCGCTAGGCACTGAAGCTTTCTTT. Its protein product is CASSLGALGTEAFF.

This clone showed up just a few times. This chain uses TRBV30 with TRBJ1-5, with D perhaps TRBD1 (6 bases). Trimming took off 3 bases at V and 3 bases at J, with 15 bases between the two ends. CDR1 is GTSNPN and CDR2 is SVGIG in the germline V gene (reference sequence). CDR3 length: 15 residues. CDR3 coding DNA: TGTGCCTGGAGCGAGGATCAGGGGCTCAATCAGCCCCAGCATTTT. It yields the protein CAWSEDQGLNQPQHF.

This chain connects TRBV30 to TRBJ2-2, with TRBD1 identical over 7 bases. The J segment lost 1 base and the V segment lost 2 bases, leaving 4 bases of the junction unmatched. CDR1 and CDR2 from the germline V gene are GTSNPN and SVGIG (reference sequence). The CDR3 length is 15 residues. The DNA of the CDR3 is TGTGCCTGGAGTACGAGACAGGGGAACACCGGGGAGCTGTTTTTT. Translating it yields CAWSTRQGNTGELFF.

This chain uses TRBV15 with TRBJ2-7, with a possible D match to TRBD2 (6 bases). Germline CDR1 and CDR2: LNHNV and YYDKDF (reference sequence). The V and J ends lost 2 bases and 5 bases respectively, with 13 bases between them. The CDR3 is 14 residues long. CDR3 bases: TGTGCCACCAGCAGATGGGGGGTAGGGAACGAGCAGTACTTC. Translating gives CATSRWGVGNEQYF. Complete variable domain (other parts from reference TRBV15 and TRBJ2-7): DAMVIQNPRYQVTQFGKPVTLSCSQTLNHNVMYWYQQKSSQAPKLLFHYYDKDFNNEADTPDNFQSRRPNTSFCFLDIRSPGLGDTAMYLCATSRWGVGNEQYFGPGTRLTVT.

The chain links TRBV30 to TRBJ1-2, with a weak D call TRBD1 (6 bases). Germline values: CDR1 GTSNPN, CDR2 SVGIG (reference sequence). V was shortened by 0 bases and J by 5 bases, with 13 bases between the two germline ends. The CDR3 has 14 amino acids. The CDR3 protein is CAWSVRGLGYGYTF. CDR3 coding DNA: TGTGCCTGGAGTGTAAGGGGGTTAGGGTATGGCTACACCTTC.

The chain links TRBV6-5 to TRBJ1-1, with D possibly matching TRBD1 (6 bases). There are 15 residues in the CDR3. With 0 bases removed from V and 0 bases from J, the gap between germline ends came to 8 bases. CDR1 MNHEY and CDR2 SVGAGI come from the germline V gene. CDR3 residues: CASSYSTGMNTEAFF. CDR3 in DNA: TGTGCCAGCAGTTACTCAACAGGGATGAACACTGAAGCTTTCTTT.

In its sample, this clone was seen a few times. This chain links TRBV11-3 with TRBJ1-1; the D is unclear. This CDR3 is built from 13 residues. V was shortened by 0 bases and J by 4 bases, with 6 bases between the two germline ends. CDR1 is SGHNT and CDR2 is YENEEA in the germline V gene. CDR3 residues: CASSLDPATEAFF. The DNA for the CDR3 is TGTGCCAGCAGCTTAGATCCGGCCACTGAAGCTTTCTTT.

The genes are TRBV5-1 and TRBJ2-1; 7 bases agree with TRBD2. In germline, CDR1 is SGHRS, CDR2 YFSETQ. The CDR3 runs 15 residues. V was clipped by 5 bases and J by 8 bases; unmatched bases: 13. The CDR3 reads CASRPTGGKGDEQFF. CDR3 coding DNA: TGCGCCAGCAGACCTACGGGGGGAAAAGGCGATGAGCAGTTCTTC.